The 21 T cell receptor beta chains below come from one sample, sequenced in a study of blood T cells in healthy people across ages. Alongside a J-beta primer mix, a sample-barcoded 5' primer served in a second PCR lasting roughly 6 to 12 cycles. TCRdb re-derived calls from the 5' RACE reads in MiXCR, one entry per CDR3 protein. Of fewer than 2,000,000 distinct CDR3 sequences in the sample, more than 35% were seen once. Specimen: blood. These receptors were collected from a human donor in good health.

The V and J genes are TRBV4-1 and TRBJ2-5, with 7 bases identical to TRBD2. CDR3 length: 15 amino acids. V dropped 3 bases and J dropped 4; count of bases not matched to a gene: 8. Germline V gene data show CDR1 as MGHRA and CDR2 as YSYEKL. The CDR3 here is CASSHPGGPGETQYF. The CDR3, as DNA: TGCGCCAGCAGCCACCCGGGGGGTCCAGGAGAGACCCAGTACTTC.

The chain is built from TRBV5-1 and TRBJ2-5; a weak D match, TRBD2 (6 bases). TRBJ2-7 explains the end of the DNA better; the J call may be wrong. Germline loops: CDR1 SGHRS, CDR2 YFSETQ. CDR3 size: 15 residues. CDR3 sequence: CASSLGVRGGGEQYF. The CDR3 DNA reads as TGCGCCAGCAGCTTGGGCGTTCGTGGGGGAGGCGAGCAGTACTTC.

CDR3 region: CASSPRGGRDIQYF. DNA of the CDR3: TGTGCCAGCAGCCCCCGAGGGGGTCGGGACATTCAGTACTTC. The rearrangement links TRBV9 to TRBJ2-4; D possibly corresponds to TRBD1 (6 bases). V lost 4 bases, J lost 8 bases, and 16 bases lay in between. The V gene's germline CDR1 is SGDLS and CDR2 YYNGEE. CDR3 length: 14 residues.

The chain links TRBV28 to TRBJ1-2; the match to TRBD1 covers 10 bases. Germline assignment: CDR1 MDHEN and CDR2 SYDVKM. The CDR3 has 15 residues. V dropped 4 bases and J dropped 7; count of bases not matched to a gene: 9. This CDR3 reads CASSSYGTGAGGYTF. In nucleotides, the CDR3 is TGTGCCAGCAGTTCCTACGGGACAGGGGCCGGTGGCTACACCTTC.

The CDR3 sequence is CASRAGVDEKLFF. In nucleotides, the CDR3 is TGTGCCAGCAGGGCAGGGGTGGATGAAAAACTGTTTTTT. This chain connects TRBV25-1 to TRBJ1-4, with D tentatively TRBD1 (6 bases). This CDR3 comprises 13 residues. V was pared by 6 bases and J by 6 bases, with 11 bases between. Germline CDR1 and CDR2: MGHDK and SYGVNS.

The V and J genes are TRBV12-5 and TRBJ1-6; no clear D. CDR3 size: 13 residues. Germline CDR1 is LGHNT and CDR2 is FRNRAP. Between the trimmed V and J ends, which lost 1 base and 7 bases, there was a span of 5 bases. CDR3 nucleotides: TGTGCTAGTGGTTTGGAGGAAAATTCACCCCTCCACTTT. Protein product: CASGLEENSPLHF.

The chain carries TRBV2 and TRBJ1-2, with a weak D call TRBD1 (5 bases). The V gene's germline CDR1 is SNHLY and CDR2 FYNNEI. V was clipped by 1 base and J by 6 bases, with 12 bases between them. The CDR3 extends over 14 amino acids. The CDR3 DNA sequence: TGTGCCAGCAGTGAAGAGGCAGAGGGGAATGGCTACACCTTC. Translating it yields CASSEEAEGNGYTF. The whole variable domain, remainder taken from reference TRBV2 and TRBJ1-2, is EPEVTQTPSHQVTQMGQEVILRCVPISNHLYFYWYRQILGQKVEFLVSFYNNEISEKSEIFDDQFSVERPDGSNFTLKIRSTKLEDSAMYFCASSEEAEGNGYTFGSGTRLTVV.

In DNA, the CDR3 is TGCGCCAGCAGCCATGCCCGCAAGGGGACGGACACTGAAGCTTTCTTT. It is translated as CASSHARKGTDTEAFF. The J gene is TRBJ1-1, the V gene TRBV4-3; D is perhaps TRBD1 (5 bases). This CDR3 has 16 amino acids. The germline CDR1 and CDR2 sequences are LGHNA and YSLEER. The V end lost 3 bases, the J end lost 3 bases, and 17 bases lay between the germline ends.

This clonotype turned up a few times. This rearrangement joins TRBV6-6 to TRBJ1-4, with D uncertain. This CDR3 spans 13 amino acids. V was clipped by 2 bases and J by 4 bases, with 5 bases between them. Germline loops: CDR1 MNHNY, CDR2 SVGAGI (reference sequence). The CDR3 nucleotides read TGTGCCAGCAGTTACCGGGGTAATGAAAAACTGTTTTTT. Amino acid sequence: CASSYRGNEKLFF.

The CDR3 spells CASSPPGRLVMETQYF. The CDR3 DNA reads as TGTGCCAGCAGTCCACCGGGCAGGCTTGTGATGGAGACCCAGTACTTC. The chain has TRBV28 and TRBJ2-4; D not resolved. The J call may be incorrect, as the DNA end agrees better with TRBJ2-5. The CDR3 consists of 16 residues. Germline CDR1 reads MDHEN; CDR2 reads SYDVKM.

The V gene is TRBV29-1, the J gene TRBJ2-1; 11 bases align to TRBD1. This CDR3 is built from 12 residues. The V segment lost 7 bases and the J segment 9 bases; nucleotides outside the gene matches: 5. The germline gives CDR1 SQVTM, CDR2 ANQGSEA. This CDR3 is CSGRTGGFEQFF. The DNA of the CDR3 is TGCAGCGGCCGGACAGGGGGCTTTGAGCAGTTCTTC.

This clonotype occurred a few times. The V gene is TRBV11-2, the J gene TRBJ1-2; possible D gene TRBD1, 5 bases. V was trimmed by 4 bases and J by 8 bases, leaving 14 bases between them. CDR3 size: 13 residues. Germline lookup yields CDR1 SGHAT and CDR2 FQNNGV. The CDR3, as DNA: TGTGCCAGCAGCTCGGGACTTGATAGGGGCTACACCTTC. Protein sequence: CASSSGLDRGYTF.

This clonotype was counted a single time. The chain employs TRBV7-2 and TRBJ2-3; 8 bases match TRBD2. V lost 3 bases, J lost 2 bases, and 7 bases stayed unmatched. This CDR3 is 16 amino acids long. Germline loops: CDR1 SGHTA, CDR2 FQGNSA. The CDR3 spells CASSFARGGNTDTQYF. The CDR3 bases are TGTGCCAGCAGCTTCGCTCGCGGGGGGAACACAGATACGCAGTATTTT.

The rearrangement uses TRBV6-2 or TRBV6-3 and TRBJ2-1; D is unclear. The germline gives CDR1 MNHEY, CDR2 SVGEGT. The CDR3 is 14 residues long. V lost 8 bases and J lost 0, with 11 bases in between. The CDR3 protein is CASHPPPSYNEQFF. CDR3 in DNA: TGTGCCAGCCACCCACCTCCCTCCTACAATGAGCAGTTCTTC.

The CDR3 DNA reads TGTGCCACCAGTGGTCGGAACACTGAAGCTTTCTTT. Protein sequence: CATSGRNTEAFF. The chain combines TRBV24-1 with TRBJ1-1; unclear D gene. The CDR3 runs 12 residues. Trimming left V 5 bases short and J 1 base short, with 4 bases between. Germline V lookup: CDR1 KGHDR, CDR2 SFDVKD.

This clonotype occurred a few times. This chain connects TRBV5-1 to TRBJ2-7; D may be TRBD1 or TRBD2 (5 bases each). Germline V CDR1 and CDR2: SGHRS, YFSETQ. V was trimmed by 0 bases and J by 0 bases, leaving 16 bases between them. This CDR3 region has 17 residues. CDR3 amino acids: CASSLGYTGTVSYEQYF. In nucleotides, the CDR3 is TGCGCCAGCAGCTTGGGATATACGGGGACCGTCTCCTACGAGCAGTACTTC. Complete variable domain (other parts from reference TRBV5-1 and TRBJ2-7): KAGVTQTPRYLIKTRGQQVTLSCSPISGHRSVSWYQQTPGQGLQFLFEYFSETQRNKGNFPGRFSGRQFSNSRSEMNVSTLELGDSALYLCASSLGYTGTVSYEQYFGPGTRLTVT.

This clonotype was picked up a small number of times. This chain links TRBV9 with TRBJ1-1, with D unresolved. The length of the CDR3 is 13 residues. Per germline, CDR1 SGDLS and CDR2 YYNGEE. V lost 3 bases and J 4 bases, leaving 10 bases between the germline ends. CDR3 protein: CASSAEEGTEAFF. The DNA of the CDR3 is TGTGCCAGCAGCGCCGAGGAGGGCACTGAAGCTTTCTTT.

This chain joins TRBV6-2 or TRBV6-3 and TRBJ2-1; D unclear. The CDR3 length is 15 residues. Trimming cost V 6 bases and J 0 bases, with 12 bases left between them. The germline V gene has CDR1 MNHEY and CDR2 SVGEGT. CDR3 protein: CASRDPSYSYNEQFF. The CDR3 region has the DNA TGTGCCAGCAGAGACCCATCGTACTCCTACAATGAGCAGTTCTTC.

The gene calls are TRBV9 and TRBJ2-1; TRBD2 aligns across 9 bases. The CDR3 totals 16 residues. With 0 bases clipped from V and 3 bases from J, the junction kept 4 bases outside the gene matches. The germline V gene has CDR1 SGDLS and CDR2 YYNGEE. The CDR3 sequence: CASSVEGAGGYNEQFF. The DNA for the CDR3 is TGTGCCAGCAGCGTAGAGGGAGCGGGGGGCTACAATGAGCAGTTCTTC.

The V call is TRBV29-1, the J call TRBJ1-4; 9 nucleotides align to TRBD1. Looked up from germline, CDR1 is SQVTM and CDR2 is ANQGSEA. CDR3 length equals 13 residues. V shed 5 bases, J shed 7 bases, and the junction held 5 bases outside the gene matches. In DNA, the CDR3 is TGCAGCGTTCAACAGGGGGCCGGTGAAAAACTGTTTTTT. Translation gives CSVQQGAGEKLFF.

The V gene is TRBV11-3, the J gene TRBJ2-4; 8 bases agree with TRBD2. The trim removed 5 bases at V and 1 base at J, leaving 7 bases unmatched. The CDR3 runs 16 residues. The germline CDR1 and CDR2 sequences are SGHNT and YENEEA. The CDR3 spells CASSVVAGQAKNIQYF. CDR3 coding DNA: TGTGCCAGCAGCGTCGTAGCGGGGCAGGCCAAAAACATTCAGTACTTC.